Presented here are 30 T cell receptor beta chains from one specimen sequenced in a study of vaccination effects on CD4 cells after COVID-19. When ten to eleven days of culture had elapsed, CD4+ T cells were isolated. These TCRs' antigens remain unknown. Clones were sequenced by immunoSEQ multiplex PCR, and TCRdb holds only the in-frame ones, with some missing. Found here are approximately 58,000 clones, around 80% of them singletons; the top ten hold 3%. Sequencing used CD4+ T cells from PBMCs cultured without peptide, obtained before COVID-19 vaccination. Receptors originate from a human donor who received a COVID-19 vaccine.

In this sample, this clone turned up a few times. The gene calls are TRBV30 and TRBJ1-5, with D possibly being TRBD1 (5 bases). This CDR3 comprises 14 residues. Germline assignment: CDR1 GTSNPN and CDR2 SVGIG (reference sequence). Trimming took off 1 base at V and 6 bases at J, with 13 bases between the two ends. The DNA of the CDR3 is TGTGCCTGGAGTGGACAGTTCCAGAGTCAGCCCCAGCATTTT. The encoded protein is CAWSGQFQSQPQHF.

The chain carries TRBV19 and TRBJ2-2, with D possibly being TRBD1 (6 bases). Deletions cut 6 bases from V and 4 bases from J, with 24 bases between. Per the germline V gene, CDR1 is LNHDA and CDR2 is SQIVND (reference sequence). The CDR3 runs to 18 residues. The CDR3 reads CASRSPRQTGDFTGELFF. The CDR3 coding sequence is TGTGCCAGTAGATCACCCCGTCAGACAGGAGACTTCACCGGGGAGCTGTTTTTT.

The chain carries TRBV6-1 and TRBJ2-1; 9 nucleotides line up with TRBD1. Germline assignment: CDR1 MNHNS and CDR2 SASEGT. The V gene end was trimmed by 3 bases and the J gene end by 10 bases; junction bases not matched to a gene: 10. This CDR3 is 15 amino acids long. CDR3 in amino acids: CASSDGLQGAYEQFF. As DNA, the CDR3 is TGTGCCAGCAGTGACGGCCTACAGGGGGCGTACGAGCAGTTCTTC.

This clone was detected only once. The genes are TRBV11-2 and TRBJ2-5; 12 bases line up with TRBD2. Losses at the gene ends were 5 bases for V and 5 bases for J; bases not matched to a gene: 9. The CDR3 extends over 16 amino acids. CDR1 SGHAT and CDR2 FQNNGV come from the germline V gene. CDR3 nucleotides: TGTGCCAGCAGCCTTGGACTAGCGGGGACGATGGAGACCCAGTACTTC. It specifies CASSLGLAGTMETQYF.

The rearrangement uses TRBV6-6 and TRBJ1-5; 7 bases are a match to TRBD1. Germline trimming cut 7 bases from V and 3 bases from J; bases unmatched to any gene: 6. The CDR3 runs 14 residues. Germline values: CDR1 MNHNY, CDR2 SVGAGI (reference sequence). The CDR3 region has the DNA TGTGCCAGCACTCGACAGGGCCCCAATCAGCCCCAGCATTTT. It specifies CASTRQGPNQPQHF.

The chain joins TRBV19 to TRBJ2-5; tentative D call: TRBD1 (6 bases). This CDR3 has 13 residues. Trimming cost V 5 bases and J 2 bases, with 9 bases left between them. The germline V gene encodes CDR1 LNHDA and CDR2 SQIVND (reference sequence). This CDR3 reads CASSGRGQETQYF. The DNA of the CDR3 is TGTGCCAGTAGTGGCAGGGGTCAAGAGACCCAGTACTTC. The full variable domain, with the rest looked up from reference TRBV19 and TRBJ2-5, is DGGITQSPKYLFRKEGQNVTLSCEQNLNHDAMYWYRQDPGQGLRLIYYSQIVNDFQKGDIAEGYSVSREKKESFPLTVTSAQKNPTAFYLCASSGRGQETQYFGPGTRLLVL.

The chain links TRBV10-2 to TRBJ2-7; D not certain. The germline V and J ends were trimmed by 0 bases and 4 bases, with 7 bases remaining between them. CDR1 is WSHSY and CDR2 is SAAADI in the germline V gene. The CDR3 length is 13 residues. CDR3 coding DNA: TGCGCCAGCAGTGAGTCATCTGAATACGAGCAGTACGTC. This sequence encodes CASSESSEYEQYV.

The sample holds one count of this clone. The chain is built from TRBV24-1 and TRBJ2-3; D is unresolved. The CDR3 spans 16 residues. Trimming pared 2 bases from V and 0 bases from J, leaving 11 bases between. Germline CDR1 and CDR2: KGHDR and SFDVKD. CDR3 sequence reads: CATSDWRLTSTDTQYF. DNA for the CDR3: TGTGCCACCAGTGATTGGCGGCTTACTAGCACAGATACGCAGTATTTT.

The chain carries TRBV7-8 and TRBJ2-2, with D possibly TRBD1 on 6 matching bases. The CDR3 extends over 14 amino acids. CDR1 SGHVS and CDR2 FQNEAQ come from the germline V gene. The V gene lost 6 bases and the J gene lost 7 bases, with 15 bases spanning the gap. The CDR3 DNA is TGTGCCAGCAGATCTCAGGGGTCGGGCGGGGAGCTGTTTTTT. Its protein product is CASRSQGSGGELFF. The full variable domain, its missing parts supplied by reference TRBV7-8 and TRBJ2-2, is GAGVSQSPRYKVAKRGQDVALRCDPISGHVSLFWYQQALGQGPEFLTYFQNEAQLDKSGLPSDRFFAERPEGSVSTLKIQRTQQEDSAVYLCASRSQGSGGELFFGEGSRLTVL.

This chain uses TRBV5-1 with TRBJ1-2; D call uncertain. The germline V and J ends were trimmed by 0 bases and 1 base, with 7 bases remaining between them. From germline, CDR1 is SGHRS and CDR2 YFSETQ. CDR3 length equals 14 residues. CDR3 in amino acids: CASSLDSLNYGYTF. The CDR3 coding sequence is TGCGCCAGCAGCTTGGACAGCCTTAACTATGGCTACACCTTC.

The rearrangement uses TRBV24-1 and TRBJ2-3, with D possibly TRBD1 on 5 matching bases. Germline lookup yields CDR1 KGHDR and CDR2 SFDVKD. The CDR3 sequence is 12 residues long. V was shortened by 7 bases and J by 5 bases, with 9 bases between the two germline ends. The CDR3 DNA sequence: TGTGCCACCAGCCAGGGTGGAGATACGCAGTATTTT. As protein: CATSQGGDTQYF.

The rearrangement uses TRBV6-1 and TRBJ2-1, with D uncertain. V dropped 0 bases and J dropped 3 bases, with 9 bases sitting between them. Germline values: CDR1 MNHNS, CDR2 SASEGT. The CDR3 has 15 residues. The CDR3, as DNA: TGTGCCAGCAGTGAAGCGCTTAGGAACTACAATGAGCAGTTCTTC. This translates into CASSEALRNYNEQFF.

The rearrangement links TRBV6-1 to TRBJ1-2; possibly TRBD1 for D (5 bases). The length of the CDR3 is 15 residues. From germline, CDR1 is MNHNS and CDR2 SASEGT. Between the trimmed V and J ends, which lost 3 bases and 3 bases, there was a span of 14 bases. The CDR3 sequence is CASSDLGGTYYGYTF. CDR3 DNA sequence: TGTGCCAGCAGTGATTTGGGGGGGACTTACTATGGCTACACCTTC.

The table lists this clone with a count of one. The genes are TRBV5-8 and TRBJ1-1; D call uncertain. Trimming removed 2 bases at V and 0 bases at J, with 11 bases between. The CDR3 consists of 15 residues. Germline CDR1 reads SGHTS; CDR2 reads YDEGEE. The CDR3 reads CASSFPFRMNTEAFF. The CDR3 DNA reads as TGTGCCAGCAGCTTCCCTTTCCGGATGAACACTGAAGCTTTCTTT.

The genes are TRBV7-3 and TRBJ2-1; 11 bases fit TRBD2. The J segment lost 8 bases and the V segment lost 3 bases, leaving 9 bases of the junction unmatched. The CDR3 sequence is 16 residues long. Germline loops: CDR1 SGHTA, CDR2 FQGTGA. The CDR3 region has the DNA TGTGCCAGCAGCTTTATAGCGGGGGGGCAGGGCGATGAGCAGTTCTTC. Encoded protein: CASSFIAGGQGDEQFF. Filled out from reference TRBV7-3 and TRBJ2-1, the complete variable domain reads GAGVSQTPSNKVTEKGKYVELRCDPISGHTALYWYRQSLGQGPEFLIYFQGTGAADDSGLPNDRFFAVRPEGSVSTLKIQRTERGDSAVYLCASSFIAGGQGDEQFFGPGTRLTVL.

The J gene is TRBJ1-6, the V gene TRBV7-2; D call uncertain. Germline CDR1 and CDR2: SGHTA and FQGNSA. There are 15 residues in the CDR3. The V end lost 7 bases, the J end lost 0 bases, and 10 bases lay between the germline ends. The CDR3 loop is CASTPASSYNSPLHF. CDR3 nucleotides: TGTGCCAGCACCCCGGCGAGCTCCTATAATTCACCCCTCCACTTT. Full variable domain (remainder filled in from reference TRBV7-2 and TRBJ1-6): GAGVSQSPSNKVTEKGKDVELRCDPISGHTALYWYRQSLGQGLEFLIYFQGNSAPDKSGLPSDRFSAERTGGSVSTLTIQRTQQEDSAVYLCASTPASSYNSPLHFGNGTRLTVT.

DNA for the CDR3: TGTGCCAGCAGCCAAGAAGCGTGGAATCAGCCCCAGCATTTT. Encoded protein: CASSQEAWNQPQHF. This chain links TRBV3-1 (or the pseudogene TRBV3-2) with TRBJ1-5; D unresolved. The length of the CDR3 is 14 residues. V lost 0 bases to trimming and J lost 4 bases, with 7 bases between them. Per the germline V gene, CDR1 is LGHDT and CDR2 is YNNKEL (reference sequence).

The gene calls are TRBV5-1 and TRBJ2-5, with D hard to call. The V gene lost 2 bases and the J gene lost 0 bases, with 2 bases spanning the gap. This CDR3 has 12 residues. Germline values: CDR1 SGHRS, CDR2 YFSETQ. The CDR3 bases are TGCGCCAGCAGCTTAAACCAAGAGACCCAGTACTTC. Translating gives CASSLNQETQYF.

CDR3 nucleotides: TGTGCCAGCAGCTGGTACAGGGAGCACACCGGGGAGCTGTTTTTT. Residues: CASSWYREHTGELFF. The chain combines TRBV5-6 with TRBJ2-2; a weak D match, TRBD1 (6 bases). The CDR3 length is 15 residues. The V end lost 3 bases, the J end lost 3 bases, and 12 bases lay between the germline ends. Germline loops: CDR1 SGHDT, CDR2 YYEEEE.

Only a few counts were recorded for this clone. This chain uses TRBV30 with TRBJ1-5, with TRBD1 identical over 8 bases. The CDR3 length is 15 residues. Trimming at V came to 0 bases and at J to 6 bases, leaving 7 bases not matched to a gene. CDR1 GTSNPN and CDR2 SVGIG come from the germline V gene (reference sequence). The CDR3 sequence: CAWSVQTGVGQPQHF. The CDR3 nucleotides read TGTGCCTGGAGTGTACAGACAGGGGTGGGTCAGCCCCAGCATTTT.

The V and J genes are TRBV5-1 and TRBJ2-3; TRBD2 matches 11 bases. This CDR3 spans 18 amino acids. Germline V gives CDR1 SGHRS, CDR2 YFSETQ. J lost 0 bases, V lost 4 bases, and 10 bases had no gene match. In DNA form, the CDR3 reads TGCGCCAGCAGCACCTGGACTAGCGGGTTGACTAGCACAGATACGCAGTATTTT. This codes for CASSTWTSGLTSTDTQYF.

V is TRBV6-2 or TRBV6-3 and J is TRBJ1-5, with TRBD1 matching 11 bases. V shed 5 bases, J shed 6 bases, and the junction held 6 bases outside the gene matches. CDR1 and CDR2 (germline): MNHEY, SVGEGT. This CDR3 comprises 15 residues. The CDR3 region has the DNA TGTGCCAGCAGTACGGGACAGGGGGGTATTCAGCCCCAGCATTTT. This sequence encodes CASSTGQGGIQPQHF.

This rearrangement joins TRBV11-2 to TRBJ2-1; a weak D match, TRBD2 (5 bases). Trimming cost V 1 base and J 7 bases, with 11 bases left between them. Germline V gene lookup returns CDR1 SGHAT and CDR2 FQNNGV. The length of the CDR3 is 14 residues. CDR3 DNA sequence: TGTGCCAGCAGCTTAGCGGGAACCTTTAATGAGCAGTTCTTC. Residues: CASSLAGTFNEQFF.

The CDR3 coding sequence is TGTGCCAGCAGCTTAGGCCACAGGAGCAATCAGCCCCAGCATTTT. It specifies CASSLGHRSNQPQHF. The rearrangement links TRBV7-2 to TRBJ1-5, with D possibly matching TRBD1 (5 bases). CDR1 is SGHTA, CDR2 FQGNSA, per germline. The CDR3 length is 15 residues. V lost 1 base and J 1 base, leaving 8 bases between the germline ends.

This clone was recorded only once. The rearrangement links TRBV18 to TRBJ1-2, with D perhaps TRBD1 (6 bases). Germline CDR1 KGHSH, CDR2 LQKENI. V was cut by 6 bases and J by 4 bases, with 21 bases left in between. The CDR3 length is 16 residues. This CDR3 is CASSPQGRRFPYGYTF. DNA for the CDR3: TGTGCCAGCTCCCCCCAGGGGCGGCGGTTTCCCTATGGCTACACCTTC.

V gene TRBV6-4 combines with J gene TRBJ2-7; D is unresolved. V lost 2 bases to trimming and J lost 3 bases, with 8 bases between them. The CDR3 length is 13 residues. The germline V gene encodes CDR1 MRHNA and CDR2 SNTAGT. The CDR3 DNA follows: TGTGCCAGCAGTGACAGCAGGTACTACGAGCAGTACGTC. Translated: CASSDSRYYEQYV.

The CDR3 nucleotides are TGCAGCGCAAAGACAGGGGAAAATTCACCCCTCCACTTT. Its translation: CSAKTGENSPLHF. This chain connects TRBV29-1 to TRBJ1-6; 8 positions match TRBD1. Germline V lookup: CDR1 SQVTM, CDR2 ANQGSEA. V was pared by 7 bases and J by 7 bases, with 6 bases of the junction left unmatched. This CDR3 is built from 13 residues.

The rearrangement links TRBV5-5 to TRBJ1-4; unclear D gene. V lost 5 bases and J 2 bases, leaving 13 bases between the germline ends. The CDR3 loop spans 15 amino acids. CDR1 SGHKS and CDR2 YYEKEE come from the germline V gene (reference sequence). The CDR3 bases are TGTGCCAGCAGTCCGGGCCTGGGGACTAATGAAAAACTGTTTTTT. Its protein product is CASSPGLGTNEKLFF.

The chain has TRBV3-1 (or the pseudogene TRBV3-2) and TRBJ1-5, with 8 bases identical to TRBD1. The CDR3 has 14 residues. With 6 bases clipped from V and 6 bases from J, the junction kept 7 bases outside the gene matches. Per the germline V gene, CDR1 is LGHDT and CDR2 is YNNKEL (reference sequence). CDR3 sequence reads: CASSLGQGTQPQHF. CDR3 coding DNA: TGTGCCAGCAGTCTAGGACAGGGCACTCAGCCCCAGCATTTT.

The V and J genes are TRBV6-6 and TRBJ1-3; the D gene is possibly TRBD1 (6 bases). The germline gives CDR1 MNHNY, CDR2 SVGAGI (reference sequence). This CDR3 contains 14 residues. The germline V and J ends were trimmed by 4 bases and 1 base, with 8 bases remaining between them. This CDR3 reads CASSSTGSGNTIYF. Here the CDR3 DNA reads TGTGCCAGCAGTTCTACAGGGTCTGGAAACACCATATATTTT.